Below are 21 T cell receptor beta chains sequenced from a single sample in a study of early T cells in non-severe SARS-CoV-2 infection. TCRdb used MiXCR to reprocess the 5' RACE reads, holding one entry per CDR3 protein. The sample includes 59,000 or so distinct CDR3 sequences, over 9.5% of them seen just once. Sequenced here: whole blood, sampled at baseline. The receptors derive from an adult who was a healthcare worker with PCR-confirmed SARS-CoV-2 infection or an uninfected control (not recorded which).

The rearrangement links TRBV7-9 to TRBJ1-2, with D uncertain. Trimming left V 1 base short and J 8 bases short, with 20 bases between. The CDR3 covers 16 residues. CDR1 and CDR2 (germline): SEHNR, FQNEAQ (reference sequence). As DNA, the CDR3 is TGTGCCAGCAGCTTAGATACCGGGTTCCCTCACCACGGCTACACCTTC. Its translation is CASSLDTGFPHHGYTF.

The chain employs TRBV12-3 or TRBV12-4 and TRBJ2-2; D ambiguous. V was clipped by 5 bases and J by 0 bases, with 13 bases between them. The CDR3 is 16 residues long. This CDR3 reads CASSPQPPANTGELFF. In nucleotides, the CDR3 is TGTGCCAGCAGTCCCCAGCCACCCGCGAACACCGGGGAGCTGTTTTTT.

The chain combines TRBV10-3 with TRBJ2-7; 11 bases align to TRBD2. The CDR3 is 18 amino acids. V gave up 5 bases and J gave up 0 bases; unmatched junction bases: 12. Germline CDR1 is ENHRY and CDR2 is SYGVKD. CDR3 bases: TGTGCCATCAGTAAGGCGCCGACTAGCGGGGCTCGCTCCTACGAGCAGTACTTC. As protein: CAISKAPTSGARSYEQYF.

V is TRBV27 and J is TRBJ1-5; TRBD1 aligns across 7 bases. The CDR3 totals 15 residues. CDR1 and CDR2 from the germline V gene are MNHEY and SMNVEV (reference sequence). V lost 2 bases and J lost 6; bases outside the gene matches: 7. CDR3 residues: CASSLIGTGAQPQHF. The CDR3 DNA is TGTGCCAGCAGTTTAATTGGCACAGGGGCTCAGCCCCAGCATTTT.

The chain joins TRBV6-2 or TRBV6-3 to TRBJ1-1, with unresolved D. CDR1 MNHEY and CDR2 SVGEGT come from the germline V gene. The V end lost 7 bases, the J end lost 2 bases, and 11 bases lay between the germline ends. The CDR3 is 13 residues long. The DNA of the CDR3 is TGTGCCAGCACCTTACAGCTAAACACTGAAGCTTTCTTT. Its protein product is CASTLQLNTEAFF.

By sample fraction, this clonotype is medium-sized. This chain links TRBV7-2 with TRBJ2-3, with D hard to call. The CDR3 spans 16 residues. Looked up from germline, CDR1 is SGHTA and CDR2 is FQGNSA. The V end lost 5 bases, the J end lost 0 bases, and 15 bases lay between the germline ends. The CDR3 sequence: CASSPVGQASTDTQYF. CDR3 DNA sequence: TGTGCCAGCAGCCCTGTTGGTCAGGCTAGCACAGATACGCAGTATTTT.

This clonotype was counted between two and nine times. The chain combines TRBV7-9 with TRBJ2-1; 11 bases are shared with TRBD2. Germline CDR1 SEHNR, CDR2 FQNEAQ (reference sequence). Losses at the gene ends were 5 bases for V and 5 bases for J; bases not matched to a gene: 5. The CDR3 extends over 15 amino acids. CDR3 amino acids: CASSTGTSGHNEQFF. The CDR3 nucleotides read TGTGCCAGCAGCACCGGGACTAGCGGACACAATGAGCAGTTCTTC.

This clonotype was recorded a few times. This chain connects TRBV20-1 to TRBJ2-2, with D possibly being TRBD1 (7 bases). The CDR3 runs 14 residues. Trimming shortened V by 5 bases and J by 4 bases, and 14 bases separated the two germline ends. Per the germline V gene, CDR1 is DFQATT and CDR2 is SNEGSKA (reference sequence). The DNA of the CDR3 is TGCAGTGCTCCGAACAGGGGACTCACCGGGGAGCTGTTTTTT. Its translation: CSAPNRGLTGELFF.

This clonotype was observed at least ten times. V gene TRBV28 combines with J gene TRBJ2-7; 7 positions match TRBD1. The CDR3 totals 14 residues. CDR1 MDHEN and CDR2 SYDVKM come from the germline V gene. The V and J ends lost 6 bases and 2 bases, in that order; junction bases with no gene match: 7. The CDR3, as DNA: TGTGCCAGCAGACCACAGGGGCGGGCCTACGAGCAGTACTTC. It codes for CASRPQGRAYEQYF.

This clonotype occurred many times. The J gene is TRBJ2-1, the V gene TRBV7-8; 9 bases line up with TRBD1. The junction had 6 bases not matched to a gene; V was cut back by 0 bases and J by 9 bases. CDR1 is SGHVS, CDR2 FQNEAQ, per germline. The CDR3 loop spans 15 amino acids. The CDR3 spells CASSLARTGVTEQFF. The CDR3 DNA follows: TGTGCCAGCAGCTTAGCGCGGACAGGGGTGACTGAGCAGTTCTTC.

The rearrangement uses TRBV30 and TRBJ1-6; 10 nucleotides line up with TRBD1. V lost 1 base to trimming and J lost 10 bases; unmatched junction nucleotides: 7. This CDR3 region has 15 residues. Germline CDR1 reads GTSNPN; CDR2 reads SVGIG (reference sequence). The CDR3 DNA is TGTGCCTGGAGTGACCTGACAGGGGGCGGATCACCCCTCCACTTT. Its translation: CAWSDLTGGGSPLHF.

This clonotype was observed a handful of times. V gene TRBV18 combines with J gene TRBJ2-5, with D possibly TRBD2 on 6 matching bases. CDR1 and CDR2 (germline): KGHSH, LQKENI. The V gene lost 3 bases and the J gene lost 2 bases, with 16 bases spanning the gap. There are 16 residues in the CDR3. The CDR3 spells CASSPAWYGGQETQYF. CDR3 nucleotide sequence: TGTGCCAGCTCACCCGCGTGGTACGGGGGACAAGAGACCCAGTACTTC.

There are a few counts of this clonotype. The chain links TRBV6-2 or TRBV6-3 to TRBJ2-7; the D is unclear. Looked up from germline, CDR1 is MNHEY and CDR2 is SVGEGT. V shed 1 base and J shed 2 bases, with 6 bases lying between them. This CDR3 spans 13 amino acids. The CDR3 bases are TGTGCCAGCAGTTACTTCAGCCCCTACGAGCAGTACTTC. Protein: CASSYFSPYEQYF.

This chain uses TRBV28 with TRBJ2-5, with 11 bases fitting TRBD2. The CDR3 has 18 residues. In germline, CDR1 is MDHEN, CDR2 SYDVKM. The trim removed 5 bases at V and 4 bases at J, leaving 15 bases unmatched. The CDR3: CASSLQSLFLAGGETQYF. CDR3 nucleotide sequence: TGTGCCAGCAGTCTGCAATCCCTTTTCCTAGCGGGAGGAGAGACCCAGTACTTC.

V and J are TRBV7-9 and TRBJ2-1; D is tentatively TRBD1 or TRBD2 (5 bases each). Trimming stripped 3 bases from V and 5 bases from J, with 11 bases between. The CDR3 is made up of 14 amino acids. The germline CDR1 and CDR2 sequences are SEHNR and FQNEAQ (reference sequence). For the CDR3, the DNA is TGTGCCAGCAGCTTGGGGGAGAGGAACAATGAGCAGTTCTTC. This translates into CASSLGERNNEQFF.

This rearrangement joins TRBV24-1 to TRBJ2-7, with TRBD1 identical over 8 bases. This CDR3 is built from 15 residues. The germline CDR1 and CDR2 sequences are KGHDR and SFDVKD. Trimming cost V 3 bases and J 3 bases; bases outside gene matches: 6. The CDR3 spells CATSDRQGLVYEQYF. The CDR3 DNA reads TGTGCCACCAGTGATCGACAGGGGCTCGTCTACGAGCAGTACTTC.

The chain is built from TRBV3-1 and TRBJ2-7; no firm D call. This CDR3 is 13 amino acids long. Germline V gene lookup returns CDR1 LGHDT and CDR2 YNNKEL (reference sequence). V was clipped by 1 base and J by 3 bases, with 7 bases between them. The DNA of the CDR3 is TGTGCCAGCAGCCAAGGACGAATCTACGAGCAGTACTTC. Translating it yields CASSQGRIYEQYF.

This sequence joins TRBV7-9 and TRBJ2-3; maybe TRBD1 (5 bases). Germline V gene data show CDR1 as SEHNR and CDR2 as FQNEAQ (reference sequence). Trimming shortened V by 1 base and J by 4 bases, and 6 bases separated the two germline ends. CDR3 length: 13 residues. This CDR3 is CASSLVGPDTQYF. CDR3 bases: TGTGCCAGCAGCTTAGTGGGGCCAGATACGCAGTATTTT.

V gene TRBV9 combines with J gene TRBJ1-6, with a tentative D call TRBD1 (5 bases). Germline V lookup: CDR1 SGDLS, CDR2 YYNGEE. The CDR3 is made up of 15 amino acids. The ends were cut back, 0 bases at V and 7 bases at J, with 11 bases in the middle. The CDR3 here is CASSVGGTGNSPLHF. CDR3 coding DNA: TGTGCCAGCAGCGTAGGAGGGACGGGGAATTCACCCCTCCACTTT.

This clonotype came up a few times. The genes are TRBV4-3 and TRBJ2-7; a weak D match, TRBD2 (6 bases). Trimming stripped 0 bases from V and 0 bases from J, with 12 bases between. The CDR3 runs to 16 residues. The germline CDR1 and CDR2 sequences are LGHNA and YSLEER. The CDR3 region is CASSQDSAEGSYEQYF. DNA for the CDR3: TGCGCCAGCAGCCAAGATTCAGCGGAGGGCTCCTACGAGCAGTACTTC.

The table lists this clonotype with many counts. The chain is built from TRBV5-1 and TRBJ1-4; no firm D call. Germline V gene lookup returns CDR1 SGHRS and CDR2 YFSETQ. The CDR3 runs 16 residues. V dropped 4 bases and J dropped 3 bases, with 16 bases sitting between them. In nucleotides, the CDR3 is TGCGCCAGCAGCACCCAGCCGACGGATTCTAATGAAAAACTGTTTTTT. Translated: CASSTQPTDSNEKLFF.